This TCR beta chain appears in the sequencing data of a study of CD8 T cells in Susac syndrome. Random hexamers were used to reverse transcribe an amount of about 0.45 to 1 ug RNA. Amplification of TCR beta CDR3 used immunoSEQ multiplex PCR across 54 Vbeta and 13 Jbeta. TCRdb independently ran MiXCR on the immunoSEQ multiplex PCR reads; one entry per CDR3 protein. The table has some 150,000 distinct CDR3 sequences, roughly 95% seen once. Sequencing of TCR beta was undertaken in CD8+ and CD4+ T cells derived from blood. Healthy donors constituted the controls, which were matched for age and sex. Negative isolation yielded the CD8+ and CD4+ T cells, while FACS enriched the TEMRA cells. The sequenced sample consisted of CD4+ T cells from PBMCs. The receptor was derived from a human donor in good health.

For the CDR3, the DNA is TGTGCCAGCAGCATAGTTAGCGGGAGGGCGTACGAGCAGTACTTC. Amino acids: CASSIVSGRAYEQYF. The rearrangement joins TRBV7-9 to TRBJ2-7, with 11 bases lining up with TRBD2. The CDR3 totals 15 residues. Germline CDR1 is SEHNR and CDR2 is FQNEAQ (reference sequence). V lost 5 bases and J lost 4; bases outside the gene matches: 7.